The entry below describes one TCR beta chain. There are 14 residues in the CDR3. Germline V gene sequence: CDR1 SGHAT, CDR2 FQNNGV. Trimming removed 1 base at V and 3 bases at J, with 9 bases between. This sample was taken from a study of shared clonotypes between healthy human individuals. Generated by immunoSEQ multiplex PCR, the TCRdb table keeps only in-frame clones and is missing some. This sample carries about 490,000 clones, around three quarters of them seen once, and the ten largest clones take 10% to 15%. The V call is TRBV11-2, the J call TRBJ1-2; no clear D. The source material was PBMCs. The TCR comes from a woman between 40 and 50 years old in good health. Some clones in this sample may be carry-over from other donors' samples. In DNA, the CDR3 is TGTGCCAGCAGCTTAGTTTACGCTGACTATGGCTACACCTTC. It encodes CASSLVYADYGYTF.